Here is one TCR beta chain with its context. Its specific antigen is unknown. Per-base qualities were not stored, and no clone one base away is much larger. The data derive from a study of cytomegalovirus exposure and HLA in healthy donors (dated by TCRdb to the late 2010s). A note on the overall study: According to an earlier analysis of 587 of the donors, roughly 180 million T cells yielded some 120 million unique TCR beta sequences and more than 250 Gb of sequence data. Roughly 5 DR-DQ haplotypes were treated as single units for association and clustering because of strong linkage in the cohort. The number of typed donors differed by locus: about 620-640 for A, B, C, DRB1 and DQB1; 500 to 550 for DQA1; fewer than 610 for DPA1; and roughly 470 for DPB1. Both class I and class II loci were covered by HLA typing, at four-digit resolution. Of the roughly 410 genotyped donors, 75% to 85% were placed in the genetic ancestry cluster associated with self-reported Caucasian donors. The study aimed to test whether cataloging public T cell receptors could reveal signatures of past pathogen exposure. An earlier analysis of 587 of the donors applied high-throughput TCR beta sequencing to assess whether each TCR beta V gene segment acted as functional or pseudogenic. Across about 370 genotyped donors of the cohort, an average of approximately 240,000 unique TCR beta nucleotide sequences per donor were sequenced, and around 20% of those sequences were non-productive. The later analysis used no new phenotypic data to find candidate immune exposures, relying instead on TCR beta sequences and their occurrence across donors. An early release covering roughly 600 HLA-typed donors comprised approximately 300 gigabases of sequencing data and tens of millions of unique TCR sequences. A later genetic analysis used genome-wide SNP genotypes for about 60% of the roughly 700 donors, treating that subset as a discovery cohort. To predict cytomegalovirus infection status, the study brought together high-throughput TCR immunosequencing, statistical association of individual TCRs with disease status, and machine learning. Donor age, sex, ethnicity and CMV serostatus were collected together with the repertoire data. The study profiled the T cell repertoires of hundreds of subjects by immunosequencing and related them to cytomegalovirus serostatus. Besides the first cohort of 550 to 750 subjects, a separate validation cohort made up of about 120 different subjects was used. All discovery cohort repertoires had been generated on a single sequencing platform. In a later analysis, previously published TCR beta repertoires from 600 to 850 donors were re-analyzed and high-resolution HLA genotyping was added so that TCR occurrence patterns could be studied.

What the research found in general, with its limitations: Linkage disequilibrium might explain the correlated functional status among segregating V segments, but an unknown experimental factor could not be ruled out. A later analysis associated 15,000 or so TCR beta sequences with specific HLA alleles at a false discovery rate of 0.05. The cohort was sequenced for TCR beta chains only, and without alpha or paired-chain data the features that could be detected were limited. It was suggested by the authors that the approach could potentially be generalized to other disease states and immunological phenotypes. Sequencing depth was assumed to be roughly uniform across donors in the presence/absence analyses, though that assumption may not hold. Immune exposure information for the cohort was limited to CMV serostatus. Compared with equally common non-associated chains, HLA-associated TCR beta chains in a later analysis were more clonally expanded and had lower generation probabilities. A further reported finding was that TCR beta sequences accurately predicted the HLA-A and HLA-B alleles for most subjects in the first cohort. A later genetic analysis reported fewer N-insertions in productive TCRs among donors in an Asian-associated ancestry cluster than the roughly 720-donor mean. In an earlier analysis of some 550 of the donors, most TCR beta V segments were observed in productive rearrangements about 87% or about 30% of the time, broadly matching IMGT annotations. Some IMGT-functional V segments, including TRBV6-2 and TRBV6-3, could not be distinguished by the 87-base-pair reads and were therefore excluded. The study listed 164 TCR beta chains as associated with cytomegalovirus. A few of the identified cytomegalovirus-associated TCR beta chains were confirmed in vitro to be specific for cytomegalovirus antigens. A cluster of highly shared sequence variants was judged likely to be a technical artifact of the sequencing pipeline. Because counts were too low, around 17 rarely observed V segments, including chromosome 9 orphons, were left out of the earlier analysis of about 500 of the donors. Most CMV-associated TCR beta chains appeared to be HLA-restricted in a later analysis, and the HLA associations seemed to be driven largely by CMV exposure. Most TCR sequences were observed very rarely across donors, whereas some public TCRs were present in many individuals. According to a later analysis, parvovirus B19, influenza, CMV and Epstein-Barr virus appeared linked to several top co-occurrence clusters. In a later analysis, TCR association rates were found to vary across HLA loci, with the most associated TCRs seen for DRB1 alleles and the fewest for HLA-C alleles. HLA typing was unavailable for some donors at each locus, so association tests used only the typed subset. When HLA alleles, especially DR and DQ, strongly co-occurred, attributing TCR associations to individual alleles was difficult. In a later genetic analysis, a missense DCLRE1C variant was associated with V-gene and J-gene trimming of TCR beta chains, and the association was replicated in an independent cohort. The classifier was reported to diagnose cytomegalovirus status with high specificity and sensitivity in both the original and validation cohorts.

The trim is 1 base for V and 4 bases for J, with a gap of 14 bases between the germline ends. Reading from cysteine to phenylalanine, the CDR3 counts 16 amino acids. The sequence is cut down to CDR3 DNA, 48 bases in frame from base 1. From a lookup of the germline V gene, CDR1 and CDR2 are SGHRS and YFSETQ. The cohort comprised some 680 healthy bone marrow donors. At the time of sampling, all cohort members were nominally healthy, though unrecorded immune exposures were likely present. The donor tested CMV seronegative and was one of the 352 seronegative cohort members. Each donor provided a peripheral blood sample, and peripheral blood mononuclear cells were used for TCR beta sequencing. Genomic DNA extraction from the blood cell samples was performed with the Qiagen DNeasy Blood Extraction Kit. The method was the immunoSEQ multiplex PCR assay. For the multiplex PCR, a mixture combining 60 forward primers for TCR Vbeta segments and 13 reverse primers for TCR Jbeta segments was used. A multiplex PCR assay on genomic DNA amplified the CDR3 region of rearranged TCR beta genes. The amplified TCR beta libraries were sequenced on the Illumina HiSeq System as 87-base-pair reads. From the authors' description of their analysis: In a later analysis, tens of millions of unique TCR beta chains were counted across the roughly 700 repertoires, and about 10 million of these chains were shared by at least two donors. To remove PCR and sequencing errors, raw reads were error-corrected and collapsed into unique sequences using a nearest-neighbor algorithm that merged closely related sequences. CDR3 sequences were aligned to IMGT reference sequences to assign V, D and J gene segments. For a sequence to be retained, a match of at least six nucleotides to both a V gene segment and a J gene segment was required. Rearrangements were classified as productive when the CDR3 lacked stop codons and remained in frame with V and J, and all other rearrangements were classified as non-productive. Following IMGT convention, CDR3 was defined as the stretch from the second conserved V-encoded cysteine to the conserved J-encoded phenylalanine. The earlier analysis of approximately 500 of the donors excluded sequences that lacked an unambiguous match to a single V gene segment. In an earlier analysis of approximately 590 of the donors, V segments were called functional above 56.7% productive rearrangements and were called segregating when the between-donor standard deviation exceeded 5%. A statistical classification framework was built to diagnose cytomegalovirus status from the catalog of TCR beta chain sequences. A later analysis assigned V and J genes by comparing TCR nucleotide sequences with IMGT/GENE-DB human TR gene sequences. A later analysis assigned CDR3 sequences and most-parsimonious VDJ recombination scenarios with the TCRdist pipeline. In a later analysis, each TCR beta chain was defined by its CDR3 amino acid sequence together with its V-gene family, and reads without a unique V-gene family were excluded. In a later analysis, 500 to 700 highly shared, low-generation-probability nucleotide sequences were removed to address suspected cross-contamination and a sequencing artifact. For each public chain, a later analysis derived a clonal expansion index from normalized ranks of inferred template counts within each repertoire. Generation probabilities in a later analysis came from a VDJ recombination model fitted to out-of-frame rearrangements, and those results were checked against IGoR. A later analysis scored TCR-TCR, TCR-HLA and TCR-CMV co-occurrence with hypergeometric tests, applying a repertoire-size bias correction to TCR pairs. A later analysis estimated false discovery rates by permuting HLA or CMV assignments 20 times. In a later analysis, co-occurring TCRs were grouped using DBSCAN, and TCRdist sequence similarity was added for clustering within HLA-allele-positive subsets. Repertoires with fewer than 30,000 or more than 120,000 public chains were left out of co-occurrence clustering, as were about 5 repertoires with anomalous nucleotide sharing. TCRdb holds this immuneACCESS table with in-frame rearrangements only. Some clones are missing; in checked studies, unresolved V genes explain under half, and the rest has no known cause. The DNA was the basis for D and trimming; V, J and clone size are from that table. This sample holds 99,000 or so clones; around 72% were observed only once. In total, the top ten clones hold 2.1% of the sample.

The receptor comes from a man aged 30 to 45 in good health and CMV-seronegative. The chain was built from TRBV5-1 and TRBJ1-4, with TRBD1 as a weak D call on 6 bases. The sequenced material came from PBMCs. The CDR3 region has the sequence CASSLRAQQGNEKLFF. The nucleotides are TGCGCCAGCAGCTTGAGGGCTCAACAGGGTAATGAAAAACTGTTTTTT.